The 19 T cell receptor beta chains below all came from one sample that was sequenced in a study of technical replicates of blood from a handful of donors. Assay: immunoSEQ multiplex PCR; the TCRdb copy retains only in-frame clones and omits some. The sample has about 53,000 clones; around 83% are singletons. Sequenced material: PBMCs. These receptors were obtained from a human donor in good health. Some clones in this sample may be carry-over from other donors' samples.

This clone has just a few counts. The J gene is TRBJ1-4, the V gene TRBV5-6; a possible D gene is TRBD1 (5 bases). The V end was cut by 4 bases, the J end by 8 bases, with 15 bases between. Per germline, CDR1 SGHDT and CDR2 YYEEEE. The CDR3 contains 14 residues. CDR3 amino acids: CASSTDREREKLFF. CDR3 coding DNA: TGTGCCAGCAGCACCGACAGAGAGAGGGAAAAACTGTTTTTT.

A single count supports this clone. The J gene is TRBJ2-7, the V gene TRBV30; possibly TRBD2 for D (6 bases). The CDR3 sequence is 13 residues long. V lost 3 bases and J lost 3, with 12 bases in between. Germline values: CDR1 GTSNPN, CDR2 SVGIG (reference sequence). The CDR3 nucleotides are TGTGCCTGGAGCCGGGACTCATACTACGAGCAGTACTTC. Amino acids: CAWSRDSYYEQYF. Drawing the rest from reference TRBV30 and TRBJ2-7, the complete variable domain is SQTIHQWPATLVQPVGSPLSLECTVEGTSNPNLYWYRQAAGRGLQLLFYSVGIGQISSEVPQNLSASRPQDRQFILSSKKLLLSDSGFYLCAWSRDSYYEQYFGPGTRLTVT.

The chain links TRBV5-6 to TRBJ2-7, with 7 bases matching TRBD2. The germline V gene encodes CDR1 SGHDT and CDR2 YYEEEE. The CDR3 consists of 17 residues. Germline trimming cut 2 bases from V and 9 bases from J; bases unmatched to any gene: 20. The CDR3 region is CASSLGLGGLEKVGQYF. CDR3 DNA: TGTGCCAGCAGCTTAGGGCTTGGCGGACTAGAGAAGGTGGGGCAGTACTTC.

The chain carries TRBV12-5 and TRBJ2-5; D not resolved. Germline values: CDR1 LGHNT, CDR2 FRNRAP. V was cut by 4 bases and J by 4 bases, with 10 bases left in between. The CDR3 totals 13 residues. CDR3 residues: CASGSGNLETQYF. CDR3 DNA: TGTGCTAGTGGTTCTGGCAATTTAGAGACCCAGTACTTC.

V gene TRBV4-3 combines with J gene TRBJ1-1, with TRBD1 matching 8 bases. CDR1 and CDR2 from the germline V gene are LGHNA and YSLEER. The CDR3 covers 14 residues. V lost 2 bases and J lost 3; bases outside the gene matches: 2. This CDR3 is CASSQSGQDTEAFF. The CDR3 nucleotides read TGCGCCAGCAGCCAATCGGGACAGGACACTGAAGCTTTCTTT.

This clone was counted a few times. This chain uses TRBV4-3 with TRBJ1-1; D is unresolved. V lost 1 base and J lost 4, with 19 bases in between. CDR3 length: 17 amino acids. Germline CDR1 LGHNA, CDR2 YSLEER. DNA of the CDR3: TGCGCCAGCAGCCAAGGAATGATGGCAGGCGCGACCACTGAAGCTTTCTTT. Translating gives CASSQGMMAGATTEAFF.

The V gene is TRBV25-1, the J gene TRBJ1-2, with no clear D. Trimming pared 3 bases from V and 4 bases from J, leaving 12 bases between. There are 14 residues in the CDR3. Germline V gene sequence: CDR1 MGHDK, CDR2 SYGVNS. CDR3 sequence: CASSETVRGYGYTF. The CDR3 DNA follows: TGTGCCAGCAGTGAGACGGTGCGGGGCTATGGCTACACCTTC.

The gene calls are TRBV27 and TRBJ2-7, with TRBD1 as a possible D gene (5 bases). Trimming stripped 2 bases from V and 0 bases from J, with 8 bases between. The V gene's germline CDR1 is MNHEY and CDR2 SMNVEV (reference sequence). This CDR3 is built from 14 residues. CDR3 amino acids: CASSLGRASYEQYF. CDR3 coding DNA: TGTGCCAGCAGTTTAGGCAGGGCCTCCTACGAGCAGTACTTC.

The CDR3 region is CASSKDFTYEQYF. Written as DNA, the CDR3 is TGTGCCAGCAGCAAAGACTTCACCTACGAGCAGTACTTC. The V call is TRBV7-2, the J call TRBJ2-7, with no clear D. Germline V CDR1 and CDR2: SGHTA, FQGNSA. Trimming removed 5 bases at V and 2 bases at J, with 10 bases between. The length of the CDR3 is 13 residues.

This clone was observed once. The chain carries TRBV2 and TRBJ1-6; TRBD1 agrees at 7 bases. The trim removed 2 bases at V and 3 bases at J, leaving 13 bases unmatched. The CDR3 is 19 residues long. From germline, CDR1 is SNHLY and CDR2 FYNNEI. The CDR3 reads CASSELLWDSPHYNSPLHF. The CDR3 DNA reads as TGTGCCAGCAGTGAATTACTGTGGGACAGCCCTCACTATAATTCACCCCTCCACTTT.

The rearrangement links TRBV21-1 to TRBJ2-7; TRBD2 was called by the table and not checked on the DNA. TRBV21-1 is listed as a pseudogene. The CDR3 extends over 16 amino acids. The chain's CDR3 is CASSKGGSGRAYEQYF. DNA of the CDR3: TGTGCCAGCAGCAAAGGAGGTAGCGGGAGGGCCTACGAGCAGTACTTC.

Only one count was recorded for this clone. The chain combines TRBV7-2 with TRBJ1-2; TRBD1 matches 9 bases. Germline values: CDR1 SGHTA, CDR2 FQGNSA. This CDR3 is 15 amino acids long. Losses at the gene ends were 5 bases for V and 3 bases for J; bases not matched to a gene: 7. Here the CDR3 DNA reads TGTGCCAGCAGCCCAAGGACAGGGGCGGACTATGGCTACACCTTC. Encoded protein: CASSPRTGADYGYTF.

A few counts support this clone. The genes are TRBV7-2 and TRBJ2-7, with TRBD2 matching over 11 bases. The CDR3 totals 14 residues. The J segment lost 2 bases and the V segment lost 6 bases, leaving 3 bases of the junction unmatched. Germline loops: CDR1 SGHTA, CDR2 FQGNSA. The CDR3 DNA follows: TGTGCCAGCAGTTTACTAGCGGGAGCCTACGAGCAGTACTTC. It is translated as CASSLLAGAYEQYF.

This rearrangement joins TRBV10-3 to TRBJ1-1, with no clear D. In germline, CDR1 is ENHRY, CDR2 SYGVKD. This CDR3 region has 15 residues. The V gene lost 0 bases and the J gene lost 4 bases, with 12 bases spanning the gap. CDR3 DNA: TGTGCCATCAGTGAGTCGGGAGGAGACGGCACTGAAGCTTTCTTT. Protein sequence: CAISESGGDGTEAFF.

The V gene is TRBV20-1, the J gene TRBJ2-2; no firm D call. The CDR3 is 11 residues long. V lost 4 bases, J lost 4 bases, and 4 bases lay in between. The germline CDR1 and CDR2 sequences are DFQATT and SNEGSKA (reference sequence). In nucleotides, the CDR3 is TGCAGTGCTACTATCACCGGGGAGCTGTTTTTT. The encoded protein is CSATITGELFF.

This chain links TRBV7-9 with TRBJ1-2, with 9 bases that match TRBD1. Germline V CDR1 and CDR2: SEHNR, FQNEAQ (reference sequence). This CDR3 has 15 residues. The V gene end was trimmed by 5 bases and the J gene end by 3 bases; junction bases not matched to a gene: 7. The CDR3 reads CASSTRQGVDYGYTF. In DNA, the CDR3 is TGTGCCAGCAGCACCCGACAGGGGGTGGACTATGGCTACACCTTC. Full variable domain (rest looked up from reference TRBV7-9 and TRBJ1-2): DTGVSQNPRHKITKRGQNVTFRCDPISEHNRLYWYRQTLGQGPEFLTYFQNEAQLEKSRLLSDRFSAERPKGSFSTLEIQRTEQGDSAMYLCASSTRQGVDYGYTFGSGTRLTVV.

This chain links TRBV7-2 with TRBJ2-7; D is possibly TRBD2 (5 bases). The CDR3 consists of 12 residues. The germline V gene encodes CDR1 SGHTA and CDR2 FQGNSA. The V end was cut by 5 bases, the J end by 6 bases, with 11 bases between. The CDR3 DNA reads TGTGCCAGCAGCCATGACTACTCCGAGCAGTACTTC. This sequence encodes CASSHDYSEQYF.

The genes are TRBV2 and TRBJ1-5; possibly TRBD1 for D (6 bases). CDR3 length: 14 residues. Germline V lookup: CDR1 SNHLY, CDR2 FYNNEI. Trimming cost V 5 bases and J 0 bases, with 8 bases left between them. As DNA, the CDR3 is TGTGCCAGCAGTCAGGGGCATAGCAATCAGCCCCAGCATTTT. Its translation: CASSQGHSNQPQHF. Variable domain in full (rest from reference TRBV2 and TRBJ1-5): EPEVTQTPSHQVTQMGQEVILRCVPISNHLYFYWYRQILGQKVEFLVSFYNNEISEKSEIFDDQFSVERPDGSNFTLKIRSTKLEDSAMYFCASSQGHSNQPQHFGDGTRLSIL.

This clone appeared a single time. The gene calls are TRBV29-1 and TRBJ2-4; D gene uncertain. The V gene lost 5 bases and the J gene lost 0 bases, with 11 bases spanning the gap. From germline, CDR1 is SQVTM and CDR2 ANQGSEA. The CDR3 covers 14 residues. Written as DNA, the CDR3 is TGCAGCGTTTTAGACCAGCGAGCCAAAAACATTCAGTACTTC. It specifies CSVLDQRAKNIQYF.